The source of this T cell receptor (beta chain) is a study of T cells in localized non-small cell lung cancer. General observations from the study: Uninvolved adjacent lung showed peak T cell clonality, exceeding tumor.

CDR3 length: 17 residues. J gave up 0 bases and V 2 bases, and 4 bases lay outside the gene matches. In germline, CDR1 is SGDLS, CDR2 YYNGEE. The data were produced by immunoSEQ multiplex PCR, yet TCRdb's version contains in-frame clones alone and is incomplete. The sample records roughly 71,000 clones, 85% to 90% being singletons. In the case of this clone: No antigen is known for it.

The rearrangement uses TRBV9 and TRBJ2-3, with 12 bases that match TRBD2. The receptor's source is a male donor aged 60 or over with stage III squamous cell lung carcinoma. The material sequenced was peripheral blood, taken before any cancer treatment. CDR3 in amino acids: CASSVRLAGVSTDTQYF. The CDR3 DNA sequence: TGTGCCAGCAGCGTCCGACTAGCGGGGGTTAGCACAGATACGCAGTATTTT.